The 21 T cell receptor beta chains below come from one sample, sequenced in a study of T cells in Graves' hyperthyroidism and ophthalmopathy. Template material for amplifying TCR beta CDR3 regions consisted of RNA transcripts. HTBI primers were employed in a first-round RT-PCR of the TCR CDR3. MiXCR was run by TCRdb on the multiplex PCR reads, yielding one entry per CDR3 protein. In the table there are around 620,000 distinct CDR3 sequences, approximately 44% of which are singletons. Material for sequencing was peripheral blood or thyroid tissue (not recorded which). The receptor source for this set is an adult woman with Graves' disease, either hyperthyroidism or ophthalmopathy (not recorded which).

In its sample, this clonotype was seen many times. The J gene is TRBJ2-7, the V gene TRBV20-1; TRBD2 matches 10 bases. From germline, CDR1 is DFQATT and CDR2 SNEGSKA (reference sequence). V was pared by 3 bases and J by 4 bases, with 6 bases of the junction left unmatched. The CDR3 runs to 14 residues. As DNA, the CDR3 is TGCAGTGCTAGTGATCCGGGACTAGCGTACGAGCAGTACTTC. Encoded protein: CSASDPGLAYEQYF.

Ten or more counts support this clonotype. This chain connects TRBV6-6 to TRBJ2-7, with unresolved D. V shed 0 bases and J shed 7 bases, with 10 bases lying between them. CDR3 length equals 13 residues. From germline, CDR1 is MNHNY and CDR2 SVGAGI (reference sequence). CDR3: CASSYSIPGEQYF. The CDR3 DNA sequence: TGTGCCAGCAGTTACTCGATTCCGGGTGAGCAGTACTTC.

The chain couples TRBV5-1 to TRBJ1-1; no definite D call. The CDR3 extends over 12 amino acids. Germline-derived CDR1 and CDR2 are SGHRS and YFSETQ. Trimming pared 0 bases from V and 11 bases from J, leaving 11 bases between. CDR3 bases: TGCGCCAGCAGCTTGGAGGTGGGGTGGGCTTTCTTT. It specifies CASSLEVGWAFF.

This clonotype has ten or more counts. J is TRBJ1-1 and V is TRBV20-1, with D unresolved. V was clipped by 3 bases and J by 11 bases, with 13 bases between them. The CDR3 runs to 11 residues. The V gene's germline CDR1 is DFQATT and CDR2 SNEGSKA (reference sequence). Written as DNA, the CDR3 is TGCAGTGCTAGGATAAAGGTTGGGGCTTTCTTT. It is translated as CSARIKVGAFF.

The chain employs TRBV7-9 and TRBJ2-5; TRBD2 matches 16 bases. J lost 5 bases, V lost 5 bases, and 11 bases had no gene match. The CDR3 is made up of 18 amino acids. Germline V gene lookup returns CDR1 SEHNR and CDR2 FQNEAQ (reference sequence). The CDR3 region is CASSLEGTSGRALETQYF. In DNA, the CDR3 is TGTGCCAGCAGCCTCGAGGGGACTAGCGGGAGGGCCCTGGAGACCCAGTACTTC.

The table lists this clonotype with a count of one. The chain recombines TRBV20-1 with TRBJ2-5, with D possibly being TRBD1 or TRBD2 (6 bases each). Germline V gives CDR1 DFQATT, CDR2 SNEGSKA (reference sequence). V dropped 3 bases and J dropped 2 bases, with 10 bases sitting between them. The CDR3 totals 13 residues. CDR3 region: CSARRRGQETQYF. CDR3 in DNA: TGCAGTGCTAGGAGGAGGGGGCAAGAGACCCAGTACTTC.

This clonotype has a count of ten or more. The chain carries TRBV10-3 and TRBJ2-7; 8 bases match TRBD2. CDR3 size: 16 residues. Germline V gives CDR1 ENHRY, CDR2 SYGVKD. Germline trimming cut 0 bases from V and 2 bases from J; bases unmatched to any gene: 6. This CDR3 is CAISESGLVRTYEQYF. The CDR3 bases are TGTGCCATCAGTGAGTCGGGACTAGTCAGAACCTACGAGCAGTACTTC.

Regarding this clonotype: A read error may produce the germline difference seen at one junction end. The chain uses TRBV7-3 and TRBJ1-3; D unclear. Germline CDR1 reads SGHTA; CDR2 reads FQGTGA. This CDR3 spans 17 amino acids. This chain's CDR3 is CASSQGKTGSSGNTIYF. The CDR3 DNA reads as TGCGCCAGCAGCCAAGGGAAGACTGGGAGCTCTGGAAACACCATATATTTT.

The chain joins TRBV9 to TRBJ1-2; weak D call: TRBD1 (5 bases). Trimming removed 2 bases from V and 6 bases from J, with 11 bases in between. Per germline, CDR1 SGDLS and CDR2 YYNGEE. The CDR3 has 13 amino acids. In DNA, the CDR3 is TGTGCCAGCAGCGTCAGGGTGATGGATGGCTACACCTTC. Translated, it gives CASSVRVMDGYTF.

Ten or more counts support this clonotype. The J gene is TRBJ2-5, the V gene TRBV5-6; 13 bases agree with TRBD2. The germline gives CDR1 SGHDT, CDR2 YYEEEE. Losses at the gene ends were 0 bases for V and 7 bases for J; bases not matched to a gene: 12. The CDR3 consists of 18 residues. The CDR3 region has the DNA TGTGCCAGCAGCTTGGTTCCAGGACTAGCGGGAGTAAGGGGGACCCAGTACTTC. Its protein is CASSLVPGLAGVRGTQYF.

This clonotype was picked up many times. This sequence joins TRBV15 and TRBJ1-5, with D possibly TRBD1 on 5 matching bases. The CDR3 spans 14 residues. Germline loops: CDR1 LNHNV, CDR2 YYDKDF (reference sequence). Trimming removed 0 bases from V and 7 bases from J, with 10 bases in between. In DNA, the CDR3 is TGTGCCACCAGCAGAGACTTACAGGTACAGCCCCAGCATTTT. Translating it yields CATSRDLQVQPQHF.

The V gene is TRBV20-1, the J gene TRBJ2-7; TRBD1 is a possible D gene (6 bases). The CDR3 is made up of 12 amino acids. CDR1 DFQATT and CDR2 SNEGSKA come from the germline V gene (reference sequence). The V end lost 3 bases, the J end lost 13 bases, and 19 bases lay between the germline ends. CDR3 bases: TGCAGTGCTAGCAGGGGCCAACTCCCCTTATACTTC. It translates to CSASRGQLPLYF.

The J gene is TRBJ2-7, the V gene TRBV11-2; 11 nucleotides align to TRBD2. Germline V gene lookup returns CDR1 SGHAT and CDR2 FQNNGV. Trimming removed 1 base from V and 2 bases from J; junction bases left unmatched: 1. The CDR3 sequence is 15 residues long. Written as DNA, the CDR3 is TGTGCCAGCAGCTTAGCTAGCGGGGGGACCTACGAGCAGTACTTC. Translated: CASSLASGGTYEQYF.

The table lists this clonotype with a few counts. J is TRBJ2-7 and V is TRBV15; 9 nucleotides agree with TRBD2. The germline CDR1 and CDR2 sequences are LNHNV and YYDKDF (reference sequence). CDR3 length: 15 residues. J gave up 5 bases and V 3 bases, and 8 bases lay outside the gene matches. As DNA, the CDR3 is TGTGCCACCAGCAGCGGACTAGCGAGGGGCAACGAGCAGTACTTC. As protein: CATSSGLARGNEQYF.

This clonotype has at least ten counts. V and J are TRBV6-1 and TRBJ2-7; 7 bases match TRBD2. V shed 1 base and J 6 bases; nucleotides not matched to a gene: 12. The CDR3 is made up of 16 amino acids. Germline values: CDR1 MNHNS, CDR2 SASEGT. CDR3 protein: CASSEGAGRESGEQYF. The CDR3 region has the DNA TGTGCCAGCAGTGAAGGGGCGGGGCGGGAGTCGGGCGAGCAGTACTTC.

The rearrangement uses TRBV6-5 and TRBJ2-5; D is uncertain. This CDR3 spans 11 amino acids. In germline, CDR1 is MNHEY, CDR2 SVGAGI. V lost 0 bases, J lost 6 bases, and 2 bases lay in between. The CDR3 region has the DNA TGTGCCAGCAGTTACTCGAAGACCCAGTACTTC. Protein: CASSYSKTQYF.

This clonotype was seen at least ten times. The chain joins TRBV5-1 to TRBJ2-7; a possible D gene is TRBD1 (5 bases). Trimming took 0 bases from V and 6 from J, leaving 13 bases between them. Germline V gives CDR1 SGHRS, CDR2 YFSETQ. There are 14 residues in the CDR3. CDR3 region: CASSLEGVLSEQYF. The CDR3 coding sequence is TGCGCCAGCAGCTTGGAAGGGGTCTTGAGCGAGCAGTACTTC.

This clonotype has at least ten counts. The V gene is TRBV13, the J gene TRBJ2-2; D is ambiguous. Trimming left V 8 bases short and J 4 bases short, with 11 bases between. Germline-derived CDR1 and CDR2 are PRHDT and FYEKMQ (reference sequence). The CDR3 consists of 13 residues. DNA of the CDR3: TGTGCCAGCTCTCTGAAGGCCACCGGGGAGCTGTTTTTT. This gives the protein CASSLKATGELFF.

As to this clonotype: An end of the junction does not agree with germline; a read error may underlie this. The chain is built from TRBV2 and TRBJ1-6; TRBD1 matches at 7 bases. Germline values: CDR1 SNHLY, CDR2 FYNNEI. The CDR3 covers 14 residues. The CDR3 region is CASSDGTAGSPPHF. The CDR3 coding sequence is TGTGCCAGCAGCGACGGGACAGCGGGCTCACCCCCCCACTTT.

The chain uses TRBV20-1 and TRBJ1-6; D might be TRBD1 (5 bases). This CDR3 region has 13 residues. Germline V CDR1 and CDR2: DFQATT, SNEGSKA (reference sequence). With 3 bases removed from V and 6 bases from J, the gap between germline ends came to 9 bases. CDR3 bases: TGCAGTGCTAGGGTACAGGCTAATTCACCCCTCCACTTT. This translates into CSARVQANSPLHF.

Comment on this clonotype: Sequence at one end of the junction differs from germline and may be a read error. This sequence joins TRBV4-1 and TRBJ2-5; 9 bases agree with TRBD1. The CDR3 has 15 amino acids. CDR1 and CDR2 from the germline V gene are MGHRA and YSYEKL. The CDR3 DNA reads as TGTGCCAGCAGCCAAGAGGGACAGGGCAAAGAGACCCAGTACTTC. Protein sequence: CASSQEGQGKETQYF.